The present entry profiles one TCR beta chain with its context. This receptor's antigen is unknown. One base away there is no much larger clone; base qualities are not given. The sample has other DNA sequences that encode this CDR3 too. This record comes from a study of shared clonotypes between healthy human individuals (dated by TCRdb to the early 2020s). Regarding the study in general: The cohort comprised a couple of women and a few men aged 18 to 49 years. To estimate repertoire size and how much clonotypes are shared between individuals, the study performed deep sequencing of blood TCR repertoires from roughly five healthy adults. For each donor, three plates each were used for CD4 naive and CD4 memory, two plates were used for CD8 naive, and one plate was used for CD8 memory. Libraries were prepared and TCR repertoires were sequenced by different laboratories using diverse techniques, in order to increase sequencing depth and limit assay-specific biases. Between about 0.8 and 9 billion PBMCs per donor were obtained by leukapheresis. What the study reported, not specific to this receptor: Sampling was limited to blood, and TCR repertoires in tissue likely differ from TCR repertoires in blood. Larger estimated clonotype richness was generally found for naive subsets than for memory subsets. Rarefaction of sorted-subset datasets indicated incomplete sequencing despite the large sequencing depth. Pairwise subsampling indicated that sequencing depth was expected to affect the degree of clonotype sharing among donors. The genetic and exposure-history diversity represented was limited by the small number of donors. When a handful of donors were compared, the shared fraction of clonotypes was around 5% for naive CD4, less than 4% for naive CD8, 2.3% for memory CD4, and around 0.37% for memory CD8. Compared with non-shared clonotypes, clonotypes shared by all four sorted-subset donors had higher generation probabilities.

The donors were healthy, HIV-negative adults with no recently reported acute infections or vaccinations. All donors were Caucasian adults living in Nashville, Tennessee, USA. Magnetic negative selection was used to enrich CD4+ T cells, after which naive cells were positively selected on CD45RA and the negative fraction became the memory subset. Blood was obtained by leukapheresis, after which PBMCs were separated by Ficoll-Histopaque density gradient centrifugation and cryopreserved in liquid nitrogen vapor phase. Analytical flow cytometry was used to check the purity and quantity of every magnetically sorted T cell population. Each sorted fraction had its genomic DNA isolated and then quantified by UV absorbance on a Nanodrop 2000c. Reading the germline V gene gives CDR1 SNHLY and CDR2 FYNNEI. The CDR3 goes from the cysteine to the phenylalanine over 13 residues. Here the CDR3 DNA is all that survives: 39 bases in frame from base 1. The junction carries 9 bases between V and J, which are trimmed by 6 bases and 1 base respectively.

Using the deep immunoSEQ assay, multiplex PCR amplified TCR CDR3 regions from genomic DNA. For each cell subset, the extracted genomic DNA was distributed evenly across all wells of several immunoSEQ 96-well plates, and each plate served as one replicate. Each replicate PCR for sorted subsets received about 0.2 ug genomic DNA, equal to 28,000 or so T cell genomes. Purified libraries were quantified with a Qubit 3.0 fluorometer, sized on a Bioanalyzer 2100, and re-quantified with the KAPA Library Quantification kit. Every immunoSEQ 96-well plate was sequenced on a separate single-read 150-cycle Illumina NextSeq 550 flow cell. Concerning the study's data processing: The immunoSEQ output contained only junctional sequences without quality scores, so filtering could not match that applied to full-length reads. Sequences were annotated with PyIR, a Python wrapper for IgBLAST v1.9, and V/J genes and CDR3 were assigned using IMGT germline references. Any read was removed if the V/J assignment was weak (E-value above 1e-6), the CDR3 was missing, or the read contained stop codons, out-of-frame junctions, or ambiguous translated residues. V3J clonotypes were defined by identical inferred V gene, J gene, and CDR3 amino acid sequence. Percentage overlap between repertoires was calculated by dividing the number of shared unique clonotypes by the size of the smaller repertoire. Richness of each repertoire was evaluated using RTK rarefaction, the Chao1 estimator, and Recon v2.1 estimates of unobserved clonotypes. Generation probabilities were computed with OLGA for all TCRbeta clonotypes obtained by the gDNA method from several donors. Here the immuneACCESS table is served through TCRdb, limited to in-frame sequences with V and J called. Missing clones are a known gap in these copies; in checked studies unresolved V genes cover under half, and the rest lacks a known reason. From that table come the V and J calls and clone size; the DNA was used to work out D and trimming. Recorded for this sample are some 2,500,000 clones; just under 95% of them occurred a single time. 0.37% of the sample is in the top ten clones.

The rearrangement combines TRBV2 with TRBJ1-1, with the identity of the D gene unclear. The sample comprised naive CD4+ T cells from PBMCs. The cell subset or site label here, explained by the study, means: CD45RA+ positively selected. The source is a man younger than 35 in good health. Some clones in this sample may be carry-over from other donors' samples. Read as DNA, the sequence is TGTGCCAGCAGCGTGGACGCGAACACTGAAGCTTTCTTT. This yields the protein CASSVDANTEAFF.